This passage covers 14 T cell receptor beta chains from one sample sequenced in a study of T cells in Graves' hyperthyroidism and ophthalmopathy. RNA transcripts provided the source from which TCR beta CDR3 regions were amplified. TCR CDR3 underwent first-round RT-PCR with the HTBI primer set. MiXCR was run by TCRdb on the multiplex PCR reads, yielding one entry per CDR3 protein. The top ten clones hold roughly 10% of a sample with hundreds of thousands of distinct CDR3 sequences, about 14% of them seen once. Source material: blood. Receptors were obtained from a woman aged 18 to 35 with Graves' hyperthyroidism.

This clonotype was counted ten times or more. The chain carries TRBV4-1 and TRBJ2-5; tentatively, D is TRBD2 (5 bases). The CDR3 length is 15 residues. Deletions cut 0 bases from V and 5 bases from J, with 13 bases between. Germline CDR1 reads MGHRA; CDR2 reads YSYEKL. The CDR3 coding sequence is TGCGCCAGCAGCCAAGATCCCCGAGGGATTGAGACCCAGTACTTC. Protein sequence: CASSQDPRGIETQYF.

This clonotype has ten or more counts. V usage is TRBV24-1 and J usage is TRBJ2-1, with 8 bases fitting TRBD2. With V trimmed by 4 bases and J by 4 bases, 14 bases remained unmatched. Germline loops: CDR1 KGHDR, CDR2 SFDVKD. The length of the CDR3 is 18 residues. In nucleotides, the CDR3 is TGTGCCACCAGTGAGAACCCCCGCGGGAGGTCGGTATACAATGAGCAGTTCTTC. Its translation: CATSENPRGRSVYNEQFF.

This clonotype has at least ten counts. This chain uses TRBV29-1 with TRBJ2-3, with D possibly TRBD2 on 6 matching bases. The V gene lost 3 bases and the J gene lost 2 bases, with 12 bases spanning the gap. The CDR3 loop spans 14 amino acids. CDR1 and CDR2 from the germline V gene are SQVTM and ANQGSEA. The CDR3 bases are TGCAGCGTTGATGGAGGGCTCGTCACAGATACGCAGTATTTT. Amino acid sequence: CSVDGGLVTDTQYF.

Ten or more counts support this clonotype. The rearrangement joins TRBV7-2 to TRBJ2-7; the match to TRBD1 covers 7 bases. Germline V lookup: CDR1 SGHTA, CDR2 FQGNSA. Germline trimming cut 0 bases from V and 2 bases from J; bases unmatched to any gene: 4. The CDR3 is made up of 15 amino acids. This CDR3 reads CASSLAQGVTYEQYF. CDR3 coding DNA: TGTGCCAGCAGCTTAGCGCAGGGGGTTACCTACGAGCAGTACTTC.

There are a few counts of this clonotype. The rearrangement uses TRBV10-3 and TRBJ1-5, with TRBD1 as a possible D gene (5 bases). The germline V and J ends were trimmed by 3 bases and 5 bases, with 11 bases remaining between them. CDR3 size: 14 residues. The germline V gene encodes CDR1 ENHRY and CDR2 SYGVKD. CDR3: CAISDQGRDQPQHF. CDR3 coding DNA: TGTGCCATCAGTGACCAGGGTCGGGATCAGCCCCAGCATTTT.

In this sample, this clonotype turned up many times. V gene TRBV30 combines with J gene TRBJ2-1; D is unresolved. Per the germline V gene, CDR1 is GTSNPN and CDR2 is SVGIG (reference sequence). The CDR3 is 11 amino acids. Trimming stripped 2 bases from V and 6 bases from J, with 5 bases between. Here the CDR3 reads CAWSKVNEQFF. The CDR3 nucleotides are TGTGCCTGGAGTAAAGTCAATGAGCAGTTCTTC.

At least ten counts were recorded for this clonotype. The chain couples TRBV20-1 to TRBJ2-7; 9 bases line up with TRBD1. The CDR3 contains 17 residues. Germline CDR1 reads DFQATT; CDR2 reads SNEGSKA (reference sequence). The trim removed 2 bases at V and 1 base at J, leaving 12 bases unmatched. The CDR3 here is CSARKTRGQGGSYEQYF. In DNA, the CDR3 is TGCAGTGCTAGAAAGACCCGGGGACAGGGTGGATCCTACGAGCAGTACTTC.

The chain links TRBV11-2 to TRBJ2-1, with 7 bases that match TRBD1. The CDR3 contains 15 residues. V lost 5 bases and J lost 4; bases outside the gene matches: 8. CDR1 and CDR2 from the germline V gene are SGHAT and FQNNGV. CDR3 sequence: CASSSSGTDYNEQFF. Here the CDR3 DNA reads TGTGCCAGCAGCAGCTCCGGGACAGATTACAATGAGCAGTTCTTC.

The chain carries TRBV30 and TRBJ2-1; D gene unclear. The germline CDR1 and CDR2 sequences are GTSNPN and SVGIG (reference sequence). The length of the CDR3 is 14 residues. Trimming took 2 bases from V and 8 from J, leaving 16 bases between them. Here the CDR3 reads CAWSRVHLGDEQFF. CDR3 bases: TGTGCCTGGAGTAGGGTCCACCTAGGCGATGAGCAGTTCTTC.

This clonotype was seen repeatedly, ten times or more. The rearrangement joins TRBV3-1 to TRBJ2-7, with TRBD2 matching 13 bases. Germline-derived CDR1 and CDR2 are LGHDT and YNNKEL (reference sequence). The V gene end was trimmed by 4 bases and the J gene end by 3 bases; junction bases not matched to a gene: 3. The CDR3 length is 15 residues. CDR3 nucleotides: TGTGCCAGCAGCCGACTAGCGGGAGGCCTCTACGAGCAGTACTTC. This translates into CASSRLAGGLYEQYF.

This clonotype was counted many times. This chain uses TRBV7-2 with TRBJ2-5; D might be TRBD2 (5 bases). CDR3 size: 15 residues. Per the germline V gene, CDR1 is SGHTA and CDR2 is FQGNSA. V was pared by 2 bases and J by 6 bases, with 16 bases between. The CDR3 DNA reads as TGTGCCAGCAGCTTATCCTACGGATCGGGAAAGACCCAGTACTTC. It encodes CASSLSYGSGKTQYF.

In this sample, this clonotype turned up a few times. V is TRBV5-1 and J is TRBJ2-1; a weak D match, TRBD2 (6 bases). Trimming pared 5 bases from V and 5 bases from J, leaving 11 bases between. CDR1 is SGHRS and CDR2 is YFSETQ in the germline V gene. The CDR3 sequence is 13 residues long. The DNA of the CDR3 is TGCGCCAGCAGTACGGGAGTTAACAATGAGCAGTTCTTC. This gives the protein CASSTGVNNEQFF. The full variable domain, completed using reference TRBV5-1 and TRBJ2-1, is KAGVTQTPRYLIKTRGQQVTLSCSPISGHRSVSWYQQTPGQGLQFLFEYFSETQRNKGNFPGRFSGRQFSNSRSEMNVSTLELGDSALYLCASSTGVNNEQFFGPGTRLTVL.

This clonotype was observed a few times. This chain links TRBV30 with TRBJ2-7, with 7 positions matching TRBD1. CDR1 and CDR2 from the germline V gene are GTSNPN and SVGIG (reference sequence). V dropped 5 bases and J dropped 2; count of bases not matched to a gene: 3. This CDR3 comprises 12 residues. The CDR3 sequence is CAWLGQTYEQYF. CDR3 coding DNA: TGTGCCTGGTTGGGACAGACCTACGAGCAGTACTTC.

This clonotype has a count of ten or more. The V and J genes are TRBV3-1 and TRBJ1-1; 8 bases agree with TRBD1. The trim removed 5 bases at V and 3 bases at J, leaving 11 bases unmatched. Germline V gene lookup returns CDR1 LGHDT and CDR2 YNNKEL (reference sequence). This CDR3 is built from 16 residues. This CDR3 is CASSSDRGGRYTEAFF. The CDR3 DNA sequence: TGTGCCAGCAGCTCCGACAGGGGAGGTCGGTACACTGAAGCTTTCTTT. Full variable domain (outside the CDR3, taken from reference TRBV3-1 and TRBJ1-1): DTAVSQTPKYLVTQMGNDKSIKCEQNLGHDTMYWYKQDSKKFLKIMFSYNNKELIINETVPNRFSPKSPDKAHLNLHINSLELGDSAVYFCASSSDRGGRYTEAFFGQGTRLTVV.